This T cell receptor beta chain comes out of a study of cytomegalovirus exposure and HLA in healthy donors. Trimming stripped 3 bases from V and 3 bases from J, with 12 bases between. The CDR3 covers 16 residues. Looked up from germline, CDR1 is SEHNR and CDR2 is FQNEAQ (reference sequence). Whole-study findings and limits: In a later analysis, DRB1 alleles had the most associated TCRs; HLA-C alleles the fewest. Productive rates of about 87% or about 30% were seen for most TCR beta V segments in an earlier analysis. An analysis was carried out later, and it reportedly showed fewer N-insertions in an Asian-associated ancestry cluster than the 666-donor mean.

In the case of this clone: What it recognizes is unknown.

Primers for the PCR totalled 60 Vbeta and 13 Jbeta. Repertoires were generated with immunoSEQ multiplex PCR, while TCRdb's copy carries only in-frame clones and drops some. This sample has around 140,000 clones, with about 84% found just once. Each donor's status was that of a healthy bone marrow donor. The J gene is TRBJ1-6, the V gene TRBV7-9, with D perhaps TRBD1 (6 bases). The clonotype was recovered from a woman aged 18-30 years in good health and CMV-seropositive. Sequencing was done on a sample of PBMCs. In DNA form, the CDR3 reads TGTGCCAGCAGCTTCACAGGGACCCGCTATAATTCACCCCTCCACTTT. Protein sequence: CASSFTGTRYNSPLHF.